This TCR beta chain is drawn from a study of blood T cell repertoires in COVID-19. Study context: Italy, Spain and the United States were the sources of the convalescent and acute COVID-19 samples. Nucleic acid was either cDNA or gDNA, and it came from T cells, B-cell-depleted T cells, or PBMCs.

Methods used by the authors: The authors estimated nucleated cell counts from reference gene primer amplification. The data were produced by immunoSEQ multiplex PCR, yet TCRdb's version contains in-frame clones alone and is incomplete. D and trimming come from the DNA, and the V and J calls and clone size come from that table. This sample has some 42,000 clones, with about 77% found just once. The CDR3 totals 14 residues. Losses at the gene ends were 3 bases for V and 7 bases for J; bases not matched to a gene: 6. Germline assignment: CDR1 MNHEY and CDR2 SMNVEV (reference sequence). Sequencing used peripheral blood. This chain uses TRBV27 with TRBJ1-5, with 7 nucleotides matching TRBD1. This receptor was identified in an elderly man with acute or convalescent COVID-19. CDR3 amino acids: CASSLKQGRQPQHF. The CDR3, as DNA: TGTGCCAGCAGTTTGAAACAGGGGCGGCAGCCCCAGCATTTT.